This TCR beta chain is drawn from a study of low-dose radiotherapy and immunotherapy resistance in tumors. First-strand cDNA used TRAV- and TRBV-specific primers, covering alpha and beta chains. The authors amplified TCRs for about 20 PCR cycles with a constant-region primer and a V-primer adapter. In TCRdb, the reads were re-called with MiXCR into one record per CDR3 protein. The repertoire consists of more than 85,000 distinct CDR3 sequences, with 9.4% occurring once and the leading ten covering roughly 1%. This clonotype has a handful of counts. The germline V gene has CDR1 KGHSH and CDR2 LQKENI. The CDR3 contains 16 residues. V was clipped by 2 bases and J by 7 bases; unmatched bases: 8. Time point here: before trial treatment.

Sequenced material: PBMCs, taken before treatment. This TCR was recovered from a male donor with prostate cancer. V usage is TRBV18 and J usage is TRBJ2-1; TRBD2 aligns across 10 bases. This CDR3 is CASSPVSGRASNEQFF. For the CDR3, the DNA is TGTGCCAGCTCACCAGTGAGCGGGAGGGCCTCAAATGAGCAGTTCTTC.